This TCR beta chain appears in the sequencing data of a study of Ad26.COV2.S vaccination and SARS-CoV-2 variants. Whole-study context: Ad26.COV2.S, an intramuscular injection, was given once or twice 56 days apart.

General study points: Measures of TCR breadth and depth may have fallen short of total T cell responses. After vaccination, reports described spike-specific CD8+ and CD4+ T cell responses as showing substantial breadth.

Germline-derived CDR1 and CDR2 are MGHDK and SYGVNS. The CDR3 is 16 amino acids. Trimming removed 1 base from V and 4 bases from J; junction bases left unmatched: 6. Sequenced by immunoSEQ multiplex PCR; TCRdb stores in-frame clones only, minus some. This table has some 410,000 clones, 80% to 95% appearing once. For this clone: The antigen remains undetermined.

Described treatment: around 19 received Ad26.COV2.S at low or high dose, single or two shots; about five received placebo; per-sample allocation not given. Samples came from day 63 after the first vaccine or placebo injection. The TCR originated in a person between 18 and 65 years old who received the Ad26.COV2.S COVID-19 vaccine or a placebo. The sample was peripheral blood, taken in a trial of Ad26.COV2.S vaccine versus placebo. The J gene is TRBJ2-2, the V gene TRBV25-1, with 7 bases matching TRBD1. CDR3 protein: CASSEFGAGGTGELFF. Written as DNA, the CDR3 is TGTGCCAGCAGTGAATTCGGGGCAGGGGGCACCGGGGAGCTGTTTTTT.